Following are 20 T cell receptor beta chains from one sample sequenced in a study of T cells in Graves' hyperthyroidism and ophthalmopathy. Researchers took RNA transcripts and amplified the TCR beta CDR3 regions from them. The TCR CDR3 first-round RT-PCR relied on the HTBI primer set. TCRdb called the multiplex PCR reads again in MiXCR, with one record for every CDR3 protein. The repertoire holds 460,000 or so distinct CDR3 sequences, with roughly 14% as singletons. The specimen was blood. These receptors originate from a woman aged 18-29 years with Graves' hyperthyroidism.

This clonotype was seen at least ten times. The chain's CDR3 is CASSFRKLLYNEQFF. CDR3 sequence (DNA): TGTGCCAGCAGCTTTCGGAAGCTACTCTACAATGAGCAGTTCTTC. The V and J genes are TRBV5-6 and TRBJ2-1; unclear D gene. Germline V gene lookup returns CDR1 SGHDT and CDR2 YYEEEE. The CDR3 has 15 amino acids. V was cut by 2 bases and J by 3 bases, with 12 bases left in between.

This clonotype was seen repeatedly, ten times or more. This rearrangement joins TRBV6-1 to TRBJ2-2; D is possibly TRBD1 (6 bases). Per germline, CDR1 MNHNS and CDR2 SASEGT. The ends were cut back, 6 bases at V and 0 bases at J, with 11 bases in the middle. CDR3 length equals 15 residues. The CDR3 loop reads CASRSGTTNTGELFF. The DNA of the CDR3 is TGTGCCAGCAGGTCCGGGACAACGAACACCGGGGAGCTGTTTTTT.

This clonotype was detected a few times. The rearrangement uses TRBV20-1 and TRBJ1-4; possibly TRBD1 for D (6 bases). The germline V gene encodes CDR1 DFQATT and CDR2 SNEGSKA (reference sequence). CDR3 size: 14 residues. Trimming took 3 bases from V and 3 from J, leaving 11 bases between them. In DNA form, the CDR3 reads TGCAGTGCTAGGGGGGCAGCTGCTAATGAAAAACTGTTTTTT. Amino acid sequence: CSARGAAANEKLFF.

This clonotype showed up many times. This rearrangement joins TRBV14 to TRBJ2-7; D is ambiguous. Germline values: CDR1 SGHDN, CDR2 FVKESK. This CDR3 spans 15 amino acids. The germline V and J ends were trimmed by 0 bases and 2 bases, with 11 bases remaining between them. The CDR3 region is CASSQDWGRPYEQYF. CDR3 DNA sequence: TGTGCCAGCAGCCAAGATTGGGGAAGGCCCTACGAGCAGTACTTC.

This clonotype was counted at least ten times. This CDR3 reads CASRHSGSSSYEQYV. CDR3 sequence (DNA): TGTGCCAGCAGACATAGCGGGAGTTCCTCCTACGAGCAGTACGTC. This chain connects TRBV7-2 to TRBJ2-7; 9 bases align to TRBD2. V trimming: 6 bases; J trimming: 0 bases; junction bases outside the gene matches: 6. CDR1 and CDR2 from the germline V gene are SGHTA and FQGNSA. This CDR3 is built from 15 residues.

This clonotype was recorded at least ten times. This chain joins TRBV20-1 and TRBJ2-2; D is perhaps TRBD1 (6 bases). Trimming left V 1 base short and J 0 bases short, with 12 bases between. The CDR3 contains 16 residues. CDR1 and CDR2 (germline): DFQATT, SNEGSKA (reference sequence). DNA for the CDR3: TGCAGTGCTAGAGGTCAGGGACAAGCGAACACCGGGGAGCTGTTTTTT. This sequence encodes CSARGQGQANTGELFF.

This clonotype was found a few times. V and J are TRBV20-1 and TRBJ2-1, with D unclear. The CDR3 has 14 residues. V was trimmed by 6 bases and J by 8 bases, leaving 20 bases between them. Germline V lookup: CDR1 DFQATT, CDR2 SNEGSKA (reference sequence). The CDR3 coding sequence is TGCAGTGCACAAAGCAGTTTGTCGGGCGATGAGCAGTTCTTC. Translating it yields CSAQSSLSGDEQFF.

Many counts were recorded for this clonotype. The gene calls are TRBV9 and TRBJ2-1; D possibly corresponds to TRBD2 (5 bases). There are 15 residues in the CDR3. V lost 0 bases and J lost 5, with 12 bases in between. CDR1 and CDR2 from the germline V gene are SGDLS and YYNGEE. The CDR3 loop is CASSVVASLNNEQFF. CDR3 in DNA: TGTGCCAGCAGCGTAGTGGCTAGCCTTAACAATGAGCAGTTCTTC. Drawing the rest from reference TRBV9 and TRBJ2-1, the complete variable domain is DSGVTQTPKHLITATGQRVTLRCSPRSGDLSVYWYQQSLDQGLQFLIQYYNGEERAKGNILERFSAQQFPDLHSELNLSSLELGDSALYFCASSVVASLNNEQFFGPGTRLTVL.

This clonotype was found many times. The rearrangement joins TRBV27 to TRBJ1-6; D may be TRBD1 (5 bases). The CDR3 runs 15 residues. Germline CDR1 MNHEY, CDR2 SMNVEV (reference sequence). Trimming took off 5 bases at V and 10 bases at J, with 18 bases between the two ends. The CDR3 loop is CASSPGRAAGSPLHF. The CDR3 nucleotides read TGTGCCAGCAGTCCGGGCAGGGCGGCGGGGTCACCCCTCCACTTT.

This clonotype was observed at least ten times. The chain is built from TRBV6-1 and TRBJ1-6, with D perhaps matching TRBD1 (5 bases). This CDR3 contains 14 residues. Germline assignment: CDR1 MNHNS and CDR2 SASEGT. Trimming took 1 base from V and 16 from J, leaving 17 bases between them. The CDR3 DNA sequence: TGTGCCAGCAGTGAAGTCCGGGACCCTGGATTGCTCCACTTT. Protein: CASSEVRDPGLLHF.

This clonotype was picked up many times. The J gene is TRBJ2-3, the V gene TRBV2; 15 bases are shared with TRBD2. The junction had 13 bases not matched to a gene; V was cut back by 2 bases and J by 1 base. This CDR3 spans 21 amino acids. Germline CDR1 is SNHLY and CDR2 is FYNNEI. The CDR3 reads CASSESGTSGRFWRGTDTQYF. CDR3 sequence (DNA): TGTGCCAGCAGTGAATCCGGGACTAGCGGGAGGTTCTGGAGAGGCACAGATACGCAGTATTTT.

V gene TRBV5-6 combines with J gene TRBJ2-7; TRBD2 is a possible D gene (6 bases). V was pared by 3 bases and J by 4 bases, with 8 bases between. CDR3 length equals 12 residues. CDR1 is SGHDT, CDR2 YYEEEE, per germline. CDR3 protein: CASSWGLYEQYV. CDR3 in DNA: TGTGCCAGCAGCTGGGGACTTTACGAGCAGTACGTC.

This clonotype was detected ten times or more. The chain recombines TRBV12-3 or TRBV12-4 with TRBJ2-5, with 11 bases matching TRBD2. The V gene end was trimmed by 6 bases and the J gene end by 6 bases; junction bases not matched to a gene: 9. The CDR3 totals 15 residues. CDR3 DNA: TGTGCCAGCAGCCCCACTACTAGCGGGAGAAAGACCCAGTACTTC. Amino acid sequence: CASSPTTSGRKTQYF.

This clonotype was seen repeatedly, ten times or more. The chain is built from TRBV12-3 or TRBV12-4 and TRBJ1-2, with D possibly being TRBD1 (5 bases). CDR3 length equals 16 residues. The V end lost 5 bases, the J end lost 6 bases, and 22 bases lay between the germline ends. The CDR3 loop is CASSDGIQKGRDGYTF. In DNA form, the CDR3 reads TGTGCCAGCAGTGATGGGATACAAAAGGGGCGGGATGGCTACACCTTC.

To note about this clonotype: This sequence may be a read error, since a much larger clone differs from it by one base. The CDR3 DNA follows: TGCAGTGCTGGACCGCAGAGGGACTTACACTACGAGCAGTACTTC. Translation: CSAGPQRDLHYEQYF. This chain links TRBV20-1 with TRBJ2-7; D may be TRBD2 (6 bases). The V end was cut by 5 bases, the J end by 3 bases, with 20 bases between. Germline values: CDR1 DFQATT, CDR2 SNEGSKA (reference sequence). The CDR3 has 15 amino acids.

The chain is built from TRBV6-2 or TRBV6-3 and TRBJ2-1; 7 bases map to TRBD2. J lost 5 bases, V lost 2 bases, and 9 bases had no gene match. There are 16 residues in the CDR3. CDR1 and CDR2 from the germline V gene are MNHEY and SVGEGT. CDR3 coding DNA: TGTGCCAGCAGTTACCCCGGGACTACCCACCACAATGAGCAGTTCTTC. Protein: CASSYPGTTHHNEQFF.

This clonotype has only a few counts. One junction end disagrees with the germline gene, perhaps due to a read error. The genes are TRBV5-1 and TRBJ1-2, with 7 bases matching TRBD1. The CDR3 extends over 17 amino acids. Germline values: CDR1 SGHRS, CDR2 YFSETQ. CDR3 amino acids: CASSSHRGNLQGSGYTF. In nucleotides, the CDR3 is TGTGCCAGCAGCTCGCACAGGGGAAATCTACAAGGTAGTGGCTACACCTTC.

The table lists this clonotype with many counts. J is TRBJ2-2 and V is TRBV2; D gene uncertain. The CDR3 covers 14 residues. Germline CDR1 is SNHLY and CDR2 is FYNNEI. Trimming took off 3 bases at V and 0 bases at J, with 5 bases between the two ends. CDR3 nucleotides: TGTGCCAGCAGTGACAGACCGAACACCGGGGAGCTGTTTTTT. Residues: CASSDRPNTGELFF.

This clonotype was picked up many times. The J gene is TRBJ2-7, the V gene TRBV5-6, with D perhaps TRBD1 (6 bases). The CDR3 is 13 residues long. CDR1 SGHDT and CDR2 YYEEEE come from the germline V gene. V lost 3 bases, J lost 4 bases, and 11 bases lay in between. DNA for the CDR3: TGTGCCAGCAGCTCTATCAGGGGATACGAGCAGTACTTC. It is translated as CASSSIRGYEQYF.

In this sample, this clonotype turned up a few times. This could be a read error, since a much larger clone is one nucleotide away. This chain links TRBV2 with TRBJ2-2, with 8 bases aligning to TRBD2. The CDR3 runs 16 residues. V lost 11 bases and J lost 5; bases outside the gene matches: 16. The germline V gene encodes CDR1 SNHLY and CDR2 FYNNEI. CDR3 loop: CAGIKESGSRTGELFF. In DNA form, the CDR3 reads TGTGCCGGCATCAAAGAGAGCGGGAGCAGAACCGGGGAGCTGTTTTTT. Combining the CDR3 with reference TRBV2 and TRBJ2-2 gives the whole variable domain EPEVTQTPSHQVTQMGQEVILRCVPISNHLYFYWYRQILGQKVEFLVSFYNNEISEKSEIFDDQFSVERPDGSNFTLKIRSTKLEDSAMYFCAGIKESGSRTGELFFGEGSRLTVL.